One sample yielded the 7 T cell receptor beta chains listed below, sequenced in a study of T cell responses to AZD1222 COVID-19 vaccine. TCRdb's table, derived via immunoSEQ multiplex PCR, lists solely in-frame clones and lacks some. The table has around 130,000 clones, nearly 95% seen once. Sample: peripheral blood, taken on day 0 of AZD1222 vaccination. The receptors originated from an adult in good health.

The rearrangement joins TRBV18 to TRBJ1-2; the D gene is possibly TRBD1 (5 bases). CDR1 KGHSH and CDR2 LQKENI come from the germline V gene. The CDR3 spans 14 residues. Trimming stripped 3 bases from V and 6 bases from J, with 14 bases between. Here the CDR3 DNA reads TGTGCCAGCTCACCGGGCAGGGTATCGGATGGCTACACCTTC. It yields the protein CASSPGRVSDGYTF.

The chain carries TRBV2 and TRBJ1-6, with TRBD1 as a possible D gene (5 bases). V dropped 4 bases and J dropped 8 bases, with 15 bases sitting between them. The length of the CDR3 is 15 residues. Germline V CDR1 and CDR2: SNHLY, FYNNEI. CDR3 DNA sequence: TGTGCCAGCAGTGGTCACCACAGGCTCTATTCACCCCTCCACTTT. Translating it yields CASSGHHRLYSPLHF.

The rearrangement uses TRBV18 and TRBJ1-1; D perhaps matches TRBD1 (5 bases). The CDR3 loop spans 15 amino acids. Deletions cut 2 bases from V and 6 bases from J, with 16 bases between. Germline loops: CDR1 KGHSH, CDR2 LQKENI. CDR3 nucleotides: TGTGCCAGCTCACCAATAAGGGACGTCGACGCTGAAGCTTTCTTT. Amino acid sequence: CASSPIRDVDAEAFF.

This chain joins TRBV6-2 or TRBV6-3 and TRBJ2-3, with TRBD2 matching over 8 bases. J was trimmed by 6 bases and V by 2 bases; bases with no gene match: 7. CDR3 size: 15 residues. Per the germline V gene, CDR1 is MNHEY and CDR2 is SVGEGT. As DNA, the CDR3 is TGTGCCAGCAGTTACGGGCGGGGGGCGAGGGATACGCAGTATTTT. Its translation: CASSYGRGARDTQYF.

This rearrangement joins TRBV5-5 to TRBJ1-2; tentative D call: TRBD1 (6 bases). This CDR3 is built from 13 residues. Trimming removed 4 bases at V and 8 bases at J, with 15 bases between. In germline, CDR1 is SGHKS, CDR2 YYEKEE (reference sequence). CDR3 region: CASSTWGAQGYTF. Written as DNA, the CDR3 is TGTGCCAGCAGCACCTGGGGGGCGCAAGGCTACACCTTC.

In this sample, this clone turned up once. The chain combines TRBV12-5 with TRBJ2-5, with 14 bases that match TRBD2. The length of the CDR3 is 17 residues. Germline V gene sequence: CDR1 LGHNT, CDR2 FRNRAP. V gave up 6 bases and J gave up 1 base; unmatched junction bases: 7. For the CDR3, the DNA is TGTGCTAGTGGGCCGGGACTAGCGGGAGATTTCCAAGAGACCCAGTACTTC. This translates into CASGPGLAGDFQETQYF.

V gene TRBV4-1 combines with J gene TRBJ2-3; 14 bases agree with TRBD2. Per the germline V gene, CDR1 is MGHRA and CDR2 is YSYEKL. Trimming at V came to 3 bases and at J to 0 bases, leaving 11 bases not matched to a gene. CDR3 length: 20 residues. CDR3 coding DNA: TGCGCCAGCAGCCACGTTGGACTAGCGGGGGGCCCGCGGAGCACAGATACGCAGTATTTT. It encodes CASSHVGLAGGPRSTDTQYF.